Listed below are T cell receptor beta chains from one sample, sequenced in a study of blood T cell repertoires in COVID-19. The assay was immunoSEQ multiplex PCR, and TCRdb's table has in-frame clones only and misses some. The sample lists approximately 89,000 clones, nearly 80% occurring once. Sequencing was performed on peripheral blood. These receptors were taken from a man aged 70-80 years with COVID-19, enrolled during active disease. Each CDR3 is given with its conserved first and last residue. The order of the fields is clone size, J gene, V gene, D gene, CDR3 length, CDR3 DNA, CDR3 protein. A D gene is named only where the DNA matches it firmly. Size tells how often a clone was seen (once, few, many) or the class of an expanded clone, and some rows leave it out.

. | TRBJ2-2 | TRBV6-5 | . | 15 | TGTGCCAGCAGTTACTCGCCTTCAGGCACCGGGGAGCTGTTTTTT | CASSYSPSGTGELFF
. | TRBJ2-5 | TRBV7-2 | . | 14 | TGTGCCAGCAGCTTCCAATCCAGCCAAGAGACCCAGTACTTC | CASSFQSSQETQYF
. | TRBJ2-1 | TRBV10-3 | TRBD2 | 19 | TGTGCCATCAGTGTCTCATTGGGGACTAGCGGGAGAGGCTACAATGAGCAGTTCTTC | CAISVSLGTSGRGYNEQFF
. | TRBJ1-2 | TRBV27 | . | 15 | TGTGCCAGCAGTTTGGTCGGGGGGCGAGACTATGGCTACACCTTC | CASSLVGGRDYGYTF
. | TRBJ2-5 | TRBV5-1 | TRBD1 | 15 | TGCGCCAGCAGCTTCACAGGGGGCTTCCAAGAGACCCAGTACTTC | CASSFTGGFQETQYF
. | TRBJ2-1 | TRBV7-2 | TRBD1 | 14 | TGTGCCAGCAGCAACCAAAGGGGGCGGAATGAGCAGTTCTTC | CASSNQRGRNEQFF
. | TRBJ2-1 | TRBV5-1 | TRBD1 | 17 | TGCGCCAGCAGCCTATCCCTCACAGGGGGGCTTGGAGATGAGCAGTTCTTC | CASSLSLTGGLGDEQFF
. | TRBJ1-6 | TRBV5-6 | TRBD1 | 15 | TGTGCCAGCAGCTTAACCTGGACAGGCGATTCACCCCTCCACTTT | CASSLTWTGDSPLHF
. | TRBJ2-1 | TRBV5-6 | TRBD2 | 17 | TGTGCCAGCAGCTTGGATGGGTGGGAGGGTGGACACAATGAGCAGTTCTTC | CASSLDGWEGGHNEQFF
few | TRBJ1-2 | TRBV7-9 | . | 13 | TGTGCCAGCAGCCCACATACCAACTATGGCTACACCTTC | CASSPHTNYGYTF
. | TRBJ2-7 | TRBV30 | TRBD2 | 16 | TGTGCCTGGAGTGGCGTCCCTAGCGGGTTCTCCTACGAGCAGTACTTC | CAWSGVPSGFSYEQYF
once | TRBJ2-1 | TRBV19 | TRBD1 | 14 | TGTGCCAGTAGTCGGACAGGGCCCTACAATGAGCAGTTCTTC | CASSRTGPYNEQFF
once | TRBJ2-5 | TRBV7-9 | . | 15 | TGTGCCAGCAGCCGATACCTTACAGGGTCCGAGACCCAGTACTTC | CASSRYLTGSETQYF
. | TRBJ1-3 | TRBV28 | . | 10 | TGTGCCAGCCTCGGAGACACCATATATTTT | CASLGDTIYF
few | TRBJ1-2 | TRBV5-3 | TRBD1 | 13 | TGTGCCAGGACTCGGACAGGGGAGTATGGCTACACCTTC | CARTRTGEYGYTF
. | TRBJ2-1 | TRBV18 | . | 13 | TGTGCCAGCTCACCACAGCCCGCCAATGAGCAGTTCTTC | CASSPQPANEQFF
. | TRBJ2-7 | TRBV3-1/TRBV3-2 | TRBD1 | 13 | TGTGCCAGCAGCTTCGGGACAGGGAGGGAGCAGTACTTC | CASSFGTGREQYF
. | TRBJ1-3 | TRBV27 | . | 15 | TGTGCCATTCCCCGGGGGGGGGCACTAGGAAACACCATATATTTT | CAIPRGGALGNTIYF
. | TRBJ2-3 | TRBV24-1 | TRBD2 | 14 | TGTGCCACCCGCATGGGACTAGCGGGTTCTTCTCAGTATTTT | CATRMGLAGSSQYF
. | TRBJ1-2 | TRBV11-3 | TRBD1 | 15 | TGTGCCAGCAGCCTAGGACAGGGGGCACGGTATGGCTACACCTTC | CASSLGQGARYGYTF
. | TRBJ1-6 | TRBV6-5 | . | 13 | TGTGCCAGCGCAGGGTTGCGTAATTCACCCCTCCACTTT | CASAGLRNSPLHF
. | TRBJ1-1 | TRBV7-2 | . | 14 | TGTGCCAGCAGCCCCTCACAGGCTTCGGCTGAAGCTTTCTTT | CASSPSQASAEAFF
. | TRBJ2-5 | TRBV5-6 | TRBD2 | 16 | TGTGCCAGCAGCCGGTCCATGGGACTAGCGGGACGGACCCAGTACTTC | CASSRSMGLAGRTQYF
. | TRBJ1-1 | TRBV7-3 | . | 13 | TGTGCCAGCAGCTTAAATCAGAACACTGAAGCTTTCTTT | CASSLNQNTEAFF
. | TRBJ1-4 | TRBV15 | . | 16 | TGTGCCACCAGCAGAGTGCTGGGGGGTAAAAATGAAAAACTGTTTTTT | CATSRVLGGKNEKLFF
. | TRBJ1-2 | TRBV15 | TRBD1 | 14 | TGTGCCACCAGGGCAGGGGGCCCTAACTATGGCTACACCTTC | CATRAGGPNYGYTF
. | TRBJ1-2 | TRBV4-1 | TRBD1 | 15 | TGCGCCAGCAGCCAGGTGGGACAGGAGAACTATGGCTACACCTTC | CASSQVGQENYGYTF
. | TRBJ1-3 | TRBV7-2 | . | 15 | TGTGCCAGCAGCTTAACCCTCCAGGGTGGAAACACCATATATTTT | CASSLTLQGGNTIYF
. | TRBJ2-7 | TRBV5-1 | TRBD2 | 14 | TGCGCCAGCAGGCTAGCGGGAGGCCCCTACGAGCAGTACTTC | CASRLAGGPYEQYF
few | TRBJ1-1 | TRBV4-1 | . | 16 | TGCGCCAGCAGCCAAGACCGGGGTCATGGGAACACTGAAGCTTTCTTT | CASSQDRGHGNTEAFF
. | TRBJ1-3 | TRBV7-2 | TRBD1 | 15 | TGTGCCAGCAGTCAGGGACAGAGCTCTGGAAACACCATATATTTT | CASSQGQSSGNTIYF
once | TRBJ1-5 | TRBV7-2 | . | 13 | TGTGCCAGCAGCCAGGCGTACGATCAGCCCCAGCATTTT | CASSQAYDQPQHF
. | TRBJ1-1 | TRBV19 | . | 14 | TGTGCCAGTAGTCCGGGACAAACCTACACTGAAGCTTTCTTT | CASSPGQTYTEAFF
. | TRBJ1-1 | TRBV7-9 | . | 15 | TGTGCCAGCACTCCTTGGACCGTCAGGGGCGCTGAAGCTTTCTTT | CASTPWTVRGAEAFF
. | TRBJ1-5 | TRBV7-2 | . | 15 | TGTGCCAGCACCGAGGGGGGGAGCGGCAGCCAGCCCCAGCATTTT | CASTEGGSGSQPQHF
. | TRBJ2-3 | TRBV18 | . | 13 | TGTGCCAGCTCACCACCGGTCGGAGATACGCAGTATTTT | CASSPPVGDTQYF
. | TRBJ2-2 | TRBV3-1/TRBV3-2 | . | 15 | TGTGCCAGCAGCCAAGGTGTCTCGAACACCGGGGAGCTGTTTTTT | CASSQGVSNTGELFF
. | TRBJ2-7 | TRBV2 | TRBD2 | 14 | TGTGCCAGCCTTAGCGGGGGAAGCTCCTACGAGCAGTACTTC | CASLSGGSSYEQYF
. | TRBJ2-1 | TRBV5-1 | TRBD2 | 15 | TGCGCCAGCAGCCCCGGCGGGGGAGCCTACAATGAGCAGTTCTTC | CASSPGGGAYNEQFF
. | TRBJ2-2 | TRBV4-2 | . | 17 | TGTGCCAGCAGCCACCTCAGGGGCAACAAAGGCACCGGGGAGCTGTTTTTT | CASSHLRGNKGTGELFF
. | TRBJ2-1 | TRBV6-5 | TRBD2 | 14 | TGTGCCAGCAGTTCAGCAGTTCGGGGGGATGAGCAGTTCTTC | CASSSAVRGDEQFF
few | TRBJ2-2 | TRBV21-1 | . | 14 | TGTGCCAGCAGCAAAGGTAATTTCACCGGGGAGCTGTTTTTT | CASSKGNFTGELFF
. | TRBJ1-1 | TRBV5-1 | . | 14 | TGCGCCAGCAGCTCGAATACGGGGAACACTGAAGCTTTCTTT | CASSSNTGNTEAFF
. | TRBJ2-3 | TRBV27 | . | 13 | TGTGCCAGCAGTTCTAGGTCCCGGGATACGCAGTATTTT | CASSSRSRDTQYF
. | TRBJ2-1 | TRBV7-9 | . | 14 | TGTGCCAGCAGCTTAAGGGGGACCTACAATGAGCAGTTCTTC | CASSLRGTYNEQFF
. | TRBJ1-2 | TRBV2 | TRBD1 | 14 | TGTGCCAGCATTACAGGGGGGAGAAACTATGGCTACACCTTC | CASITGGRNYGYTF
few | TRBJ1-2 | TRBV12-3/TRBV12-4 | . | 12 | TGTGCCAGCAGTTTAACAAGTGGTGGCTACACCTTC | CASSLTSGGYTF
. | TRBJ1-2 | TRBV7-9 | . | 15 | TGTGCCAGCAGCTTGGCCAAGATCCTAACGGGGGGCTACACCTTC | CASSLAKILTGGYTF
. | TRBJ1-1 | TRBV12-3/TRBV12-4 | . | 13 | TGTGCCAGCAGTTTCAGGGGGAACACTGAAGCTTTCTTT | CASSFRGNTEAFF
. | TRBJ1-1 | TRBV5-1 | . | 13 | TGCGCCAGCAGCTTGGAGCAGGACACTGAAGCTTTCTTT | CASSLEQDTEAFF
. | TRBJ2-2 | TRBV19 | TRBD2 | 16 | TGTGCCAGTAGTATTCTCCAGCGGGGGGCCACCGGGGAGCTGTTTTTT | CASSILQRGATGELFF
. | TRBJ1-2 | TRBV6-5 | . | 13 | TGTGCCAGCACCGGGACTCCCGGGGATGGCTACACCTTC | CASTGTPGDGYTF
. | TRBJ2-4 | TRBV6-2/TRBV6-3 | TRBD2 | 18 | TGTGCCAGCAGTTACCGACTAGCGGGGGCCCTAGCCAAAAACATTCAGTACTTC | CASSYRLAGALAKNIQYF